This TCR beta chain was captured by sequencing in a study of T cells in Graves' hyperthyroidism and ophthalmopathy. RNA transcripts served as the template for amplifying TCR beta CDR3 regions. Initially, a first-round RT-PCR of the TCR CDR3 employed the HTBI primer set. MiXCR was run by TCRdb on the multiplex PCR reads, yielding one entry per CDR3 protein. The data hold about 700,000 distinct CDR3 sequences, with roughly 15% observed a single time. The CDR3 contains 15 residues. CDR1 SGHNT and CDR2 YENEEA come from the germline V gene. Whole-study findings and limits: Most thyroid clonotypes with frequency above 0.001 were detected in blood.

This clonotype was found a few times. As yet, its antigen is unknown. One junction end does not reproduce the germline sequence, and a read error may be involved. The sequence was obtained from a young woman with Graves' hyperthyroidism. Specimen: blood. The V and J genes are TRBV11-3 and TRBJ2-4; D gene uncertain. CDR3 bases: TGTGCCAACAGCTTAAATAGCAGGATGGAAAACATTCAGTACTTC. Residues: CANSLNSRMENIQYF. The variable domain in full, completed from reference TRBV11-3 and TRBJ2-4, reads EAGVVQSPRYKIIEKKQPVAFWCNPISGHNTLYWYLQNLGQGPELLIRYENEEAVDDSQLPKDRFSAERLKGVDSTLKIQPAELGDSAVYLCANSLNSRMENIQYFGAGTRLSVL.